This is a list of T cell receptor beta chains from one sample in a study of OX40 agonist ivuxolimab in advanced cancers. Clones were sequenced by immunoSEQ multiplex PCR, and TCRdb holds only the in-frame ones, with some missing. The profile shows 50,000 to 80,000 clones, just under 85% of them singletons. The source was CD4+ or CD8+ T cells sorted from blood, collected in a trial of the OX40 agonist ivuxolimab. The source of these receptors is an adult with an advanced solid tumor such as melanoma, head and neck, liver or kidney cancer. Each CDR3 is given with its conserved first and last residue. The D gene is left open where the match is weak. Clone size is given for some rows only: seen once, a few or many times, or a class if the clone is expanded.

NA	TRBD1	TRBV2	TRBJ1-2	CASTPGQGSYGYTF	TGTGCCAGCACCCCGGGACAGGGAAGCTATGGCTACACCTTC
NA	NA	TRBV7-9	TRBJ1-2	CASSITGFPNYGYTF	TGTGCCAGCAGCATTACAGGTTTTCCTAACTATGGCTACACCTTC
NA	NA	TRBV19	TRBJ1-4	CASTSPDEKLFF	TGTGCCAGTACCTCCCCGGATGAAAAACTGTTTTTT
NA	NA	TRBV6-5	TRBJ2-7	CASSRSPDLRREQYF	TGTGCCAGCAGCAGAAGCCCCGACCTTCGCCGCGAGCAGTACTTC
few	NA	TRBV7-2	TRBJ1-5	CASSLELDQPQHF	TGTGCCAGCAGCTTAGAGCTGGACCAGCCCCAGCATTTT
NA	NA	TRBV7-2	TRBJ2-1	CASSLRLSAHEQFF	TGTGCCAGCAGCTTACGACTCAGCGCCCATGAGCAGTTCTTC
NA	NA	TRBV7-3	TRBJ2-3	CASSLTGPSTDTQYF	TGTGCCAGCAGCTTAACGGGGCCAAGCACAGATACGCAGTATTTT
NA	TRBD1	TRBV2	TRBJ2-5	CASSADRGLGTQYF	TGTGCCAGCAGTGCTGACAGGGGGTTGGGGACCCAGTACTTC
once	NA	TRBV5-4	TRBJ2-2	CASSGFTGELFF	TGTGCCAGCAGCGGATTCACCGGGGAGCTGTTTTTT
NA	NA	TRBV29-1	TRBJ2-1	CSVESGAEQFF	TGCAGCGTTGAATCAGGGGCGGAGCAGTTCTTC
NA	NA	TRBV5-1	TRBJ2-1	CASSFSNEQFF	TGCGCCAGCAGCTTCTCCAATGAGCAGTTCTTC
NA	TRBD2	TRBV5-6	TRBJ2-1	CASSLVTSGGNEQFF	TGTGCCAGCAGCTTGGTAACTAGCGGGGGCAATGAGCAGTTCTTC
NA	NA	TRBV15	TRBJ2-7	CATPFAGSSYEQYF	TGTGCCACCCCTTTTGCGGGATCCTCCTACGAGCAGTACTTC
NA	TRBD2	TRBV28	TRBJ2-5	CASSFSLRGVPETQYF	TGTGCCAGCAGTTTCTCCCTCCGGGGGGTTCCGGAGACCCAGTACTTC
NA	NA	TRBV29-1	TRBJ2-3	CSVSRGTASTDTQYF	TGCAGCGTCTCACGGGGGACCGCTAGCACAGATACGCAGTATTTT
NA	TRBD2	TRBV28	TRBJ2-1	CASSLNRGGEDEQFF	TGTGCCAGCAGTTTAAATCGCGGGGGGGAGGATGAGCAGTTCTTC
once	NA	TRBV19	TRBJ1-6	CASSPNSGRNNSPLHF	TGTGCCAGTAGTCCTAATTCGGGACGGAATAATTCACCCCTCCACTTT
NA	TRBD1	TRBV6-6	TRBJ2-7	CASRGQGAPEQYF	TGTGCCAGCAGAGGACAGGGGGCTCCCGAGCAGTACTTC